These 14 T cell receptor beta chains were sequenced from one sample in a study of blood T cells in healthy people across ages. For the second PCR, which ran for 7 to 11 cycles, a sample-barcoded 5' primer and a J-beta primer mix were used. TCRdb used MiXCR to reprocess the 5' RACE reads, holding one entry per CDR3 protein. The sample contains some 800,000 distinct CDR3 sequences, around 42% of which appear only once. The sequenced sample consisted of blood. Receptors originate from a man in his fifties or sixties in good health.

This clonotype has only a few counts. V and J are TRBV3-1 and TRBJ2-1; D gene uncertain. The germline gives CDR1 LGHDT, CDR2 YNNKEL (reference sequence). The CDR3 loop spans 17 amino acids. V lost 0 bases, J lost 2 bases, and 14 bases lay in between. CDR3 amino acids: CASSQDVLRFPYNEQFF. The CDR3 DNA follows: TGTGCCAGCAGCCAAGATGTTTTAAGGTTCCCCTACAATGAGCAGTTCTTC.

CDR3 bases: TGTGCCAGCAGCAAAGACGGGGGACAGGGGGCGGTCTATGGCTACACCTTC. Protein sequence: CASSKDGGQGAVYGYTF. This rearrangement joins TRBV21-1 to TRBJ1-2; the table's D call of TRBD1 was not tested on the DNA. TRBV21-1 is described as a pseudogene. The CDR3 is 17 amino acids.

The chain uses TRBV28 and TRBJ2-7; 7 bases line up with TRBD1. The CDR3 totals 13 residues. V dropped 8 bases and J dropped 3; count of bases not matched to a gene: 7. The germline V gene encodes CDR1 MDHEN and CDR2 SYDVKM. CDR3 nucleotide sequence: TGTGCCAGCGGTTCCGGACAGGACTACGAGCAGTACTTC. This encodes CASGSGQDYEQYF. Using reference TRBV28 and TRBJ2-7 for the parts outside the CDR3, the full variable domain is DVKVTQSSRYLVKRTGEKVFLECVQDMDHENMFWYRQDPGLGLRLIYFSYDVKMKEKGDIPEGYSVSREKKERFSLILESASTNQTSMYLCASGSGQDYEQYFGPGTRLTVT.

In its sample, this clonotype was seen a few times. This chain joins TRBV6-1 and TRBJ2-1; TRBD1 aligns across 12 bases. V was pared by 6 bases and J by 8 bases, with 8 bases of the junction left unmatched. The CDR3 covers 15 residues. Per the germline V gene, CDR1 is MNHNS and CDR2 is SASEGT. CDR3: CASRAGTGGLDEQFF. CDR3 coding DNA: TGTGCCAGCAGAGCCGGGACAGGGGGCCTCGATGAGCAGTTCTTC.

On this clonotype: This may stem from a read error, because a much larger clone lies one nucleotide away. The rearrangement links TRBV7-2 to TRBJ1-5; TRBD2 might be the D (7 bases). The J call is in doubt because the DNA end fits TRBJ2-3 better. This CDR3 is built from 14 residues. From germline, CDR1 is SGHTA and CDR2 FQGNSA. CDR3 coding DNA: TGTGCCAGCAGCTTAGGAGGGGGGGGTCAGCCCCAGTATTTT. Its translation is CASSLGGGGQPQYF.

The chain recombines TRBV5-1 with TRBJ2-2; 7 nucleotides agree with TRBD1. This CDR3 is 15 amino acids long. Germline-derived CDR1 and CDR2 are SGHRS and YFSETQ. V lost 3 bases, J lost 4 bases, and 6 bases stayed unmatched. The CDR3: CASSSTGMVTGELFF. In DNA form, the CDR3 reads TGCGCCAGCAGCTCGACAGGGATGGTCACCGGGGAGCTGTTTTTT.

The chain joins TRBV5-1 to TRBJ1-2; 7 bases line up with TRBD1. Germline CDR1 and CDR2: SGHRS and YFSETQ. The V gene end was trimmed by 7 bases and the J gene end by 4 bases; junction bases not matched to a gene: 10. CDR3 length: 14 amino acids. DNA of the CDR3: TGCGCCAGCTCTGAGATTGACAGGGTCTATGGCTACACCTTC. This encodes CASSEIDRVYGYTF.

The chain is built from TRBV25-1 and TRBJ2-3; TRBD1 matches 9 bases. The trim removed 9 bases at V and 1 base at J, leaving 5 bases unmatched. Germline values: CDR1 MGHDK, CDR2 SYGVNS. There are 14 residues in the CDR3. The CDR3 coding sequence is TGTGCCAGTAGGAGGACAGGGGGCACAGATACGCAGTATTTT. The encoded protein is CASRRTGGTDTQYF.

The V call is TRBV11-2, the J call TRBJ1-5; TRBD1 might be the D (6 bases). V dropped 4 bases and J dropped 3 bases, with 7 bases sitting between them. CDR1 and CDR2 from the germline V gene are SGHAT and FQNNGV. This CDR3 spans 13 amino acids. The CDR3 loop is CASSSGANQPQHF. The CDR3 nucleotides read TGTGCCAGCAGCTCGGGGGCCAATCAGCCCCAGCATTTT.

This clonotype was counted at least ten times. The chain recombines TRBV6-8 with TRBJ2-1, with D possibly being TRBD2 (6 bases). This CDR3 is 11 amino acids long. Between the trimmed V and J ends, which lost 8 bases and 5 bases, there was a span of 7 bases. Germline values: CDR1 MNHGY, CDR2 SAAAGT. The CDR3 coding sequence is TGTGCCAGCCGGAGGGACAATGAGCAGTTCTTC. As protein: CASRRDNEQFF.

The chain links TRBV12-3 or TRBV12-4 to TRBJ2-2, with 9 bases that match TRBD1. V lost 7 bases and J lost 5; bases outside the gene matches: 8. This CDR3 has 15 amino acids. This CDR3 is CASMRGQGSTGELFF. CDR3 coding DNA: TGTGCCAGCATGCGGGGACAGGGATCTACCGGGGAGCTGTTTTTT.

The gene calls are TRBV6-2 or TRBV6-3 and TRBJ2-7, with D perhaps being TRBD1 or TRBD2 (7 bases each). Germline assignment: CDR1 MNHEY and CDR2 SVGEGT. This CDR3 comprises 15 residues. Between the trimmed V and J ends, which lost 5 bases and 4 bases, there was a span of 18 bases. Here the CDR3 DNA reads TGTGCCAGCAGTCCTACAGGGGAGGGCCGATACGAGCAGTACTTC. This codes for CASSPTGEGRYEQYF.

This clonotype has more than one count but fewer than ten. The chain couples TRBV5-1 to TRBJ2-1, with 10 bases fitting TRBD2. The V and J ends lost 4 bases and 0 bases, in that order; junction bases with no gene match: 10. The CDR3 totals 18 residues. Germline loops: CDR1 SGHRS, CDR2 YFSETQ. CDR3 amino acids: CASSPASSGGLSYNEQFF. The CDR3 DNA reads as TGCGCCAGCAGCCCGGCTTCTAGCGGGGGCCTCTCCTACAATGAGCAGTTCTTC. The variable domain in full, completed from reference TRBV5-1 and TRBJ2-1, reads KAGVTQTPRYLIKTRGQQVTLSCSPISGHRSVSWYQQTPGQGLQFLFEYFSETQRNKGNFPGRFSGRQFSNSRSEMNVSTLELGDSALYLCASSPASSGGLSYNEQFFGPGTRLTVL.

In the case of this clonotype: Possible read error: a much larger clone is one base away. The V call is TRBV10-3, the J call TRBJ2-7; the match to TRBD2 covers 10 bases. The CDR3 is 15 residues long. Germline V lookup: CDR1 ENHRY, CDR2 SYGVKD. Trimming took 6 bases from V and 1 from J; bases not matched to a gene: 6. CDR3 sequence: CAISETSGKSYEQYF. Written as DNA, the CDR3 is TGTGCCATCAGCGAAACTAGCGGGAAGTCCTACGAGCAGTACTTC.